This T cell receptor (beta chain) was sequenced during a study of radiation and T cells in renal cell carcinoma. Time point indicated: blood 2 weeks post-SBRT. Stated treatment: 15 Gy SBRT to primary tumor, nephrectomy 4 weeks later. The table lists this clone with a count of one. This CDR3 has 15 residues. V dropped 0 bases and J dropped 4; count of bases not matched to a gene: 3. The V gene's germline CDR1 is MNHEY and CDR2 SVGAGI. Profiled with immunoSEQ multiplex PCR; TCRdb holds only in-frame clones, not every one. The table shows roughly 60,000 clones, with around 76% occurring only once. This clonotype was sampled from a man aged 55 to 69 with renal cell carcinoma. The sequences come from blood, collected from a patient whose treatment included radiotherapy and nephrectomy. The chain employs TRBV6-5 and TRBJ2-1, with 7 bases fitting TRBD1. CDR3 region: CASSYSPDRYNEQFF. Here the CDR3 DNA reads TGTGCCAGCAGTTACTCCCCGGACAGGTACAATGAGCAGTTCTTC.